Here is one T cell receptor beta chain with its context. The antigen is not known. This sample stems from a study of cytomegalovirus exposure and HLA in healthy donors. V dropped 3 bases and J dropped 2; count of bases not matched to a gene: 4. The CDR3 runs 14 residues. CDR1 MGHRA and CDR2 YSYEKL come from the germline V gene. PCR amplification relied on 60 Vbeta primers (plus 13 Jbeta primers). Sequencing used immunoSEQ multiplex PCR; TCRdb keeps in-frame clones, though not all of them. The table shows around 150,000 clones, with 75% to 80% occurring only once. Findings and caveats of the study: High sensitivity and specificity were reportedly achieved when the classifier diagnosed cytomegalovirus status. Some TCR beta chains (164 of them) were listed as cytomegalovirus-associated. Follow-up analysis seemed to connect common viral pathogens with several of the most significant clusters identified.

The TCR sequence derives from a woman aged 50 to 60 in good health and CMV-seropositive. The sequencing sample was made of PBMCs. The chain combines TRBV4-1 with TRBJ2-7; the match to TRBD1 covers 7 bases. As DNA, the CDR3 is TGCGCCAGCAGCCAGACAGGGCCTCCCTACGAGCAGTACTTC. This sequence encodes CASSQTGPPYEQYF.